These 5 T cell receptor beta chains were all obtained from the same sample, sequenced in a study of neurological immune-mediated disorders. TCRdb processed the 5' RACE reads anew with MiXCR; each CDR3 protein has one entry. The sample has about 62,000 distinct CDR3 sequences; about 4% are singletons. Sequencing used PBMCs. These receptors were obtained from a woman between 50 and 59 years old with multiple sclerosis.

This clonotype was seen repeatedly, ten times or more. The V and J genes are TRBV12-5 and TRBJ2-1; weak D call: TRBD2 (5 bases). Trimming cost V 3 bases and J 6 bases, with 12 bases left between them. The V gene's germline CDR1 is LGHNT and CDR2 FRNRAP. The CDR3 has 14 amino acids. The CDR3 here is CASGFLDFINEQFF. CDR3 sequence (DNA): TGTGCTAGTGGTTTCCTGGACTTTATCAATGAGCAGTTCTTC. Variable domain in full (rest from reference TRBV12-5 and TRBJ2-1): DARVTQTPRHKVTEMGQEVTMRCQPILGHNTVFWYRQTMMQGLELLAYFRNRAPLDDSGMPKDRFSAEMPDATLATLKIQPSEPRDSAVYFCASGFLDFINEQFFGPGTRLTVL.

This clonotype was observed many times. This may stem from a read error, because a much larger clone lies one nucleotide away. The chain combines TRBV5-1 with TRBJ1-1; D not certain. The V gene's germline CDR1 is SGHRS and CDR2 YFSETQ. The CDR3 has 14 residues. The V gene lost 4 bases and the J gene lost 4 bases, with 14 bases spanning the gap. CDR3 protein: CASSNGKGATEAFF. The CDR3 nucleotides are TGCGCCAGCAGCAACGGAAAGGGAGCCACTGAAGCTTTCTTT.

This clonotype was seen at least ten times. The chain couples TRBV12-3 or TRBV12-4 to TRBJ1-1, with D possibly matching TRBD1 (6 bases). CDR3 length: 16 amino acids. Trimming shortened V by 1 base and J by 4 bases, and 16 bases separated the two germline ends. The CDR3 is CASSLESTGSSTEAFF. Here the CDR3 DNA reads TGTGCCAGCAGTTTAGAGAGCACAGGGAGTAGCACTGAAGCTTTCTTT.

Many counts were recorded for this clonotype. V is TRBV11-3 and J is TRBJ2-5; D call uncertain. V lost 5 bases to trimming and J lost 2 bases, with 12 bases between them. The germline CDR1 and CDR2 sequences are SGHNT and YENEEA. There are 14 residues in the CDR3. The CDR3 here is CASSRMASQETQYF. The DNA for the CDR3 is TGTGCCAGCAGCCGCATGGCTAGTCAAGAGACCCAGTACTTC.

This clonotype showed up many times. The chain carries TRBV15 and TRBJ2-1, with 7 bases that match TRBD1. CDR1 is LNHNV and CDR2 is YYDKDF in the germline V gene (reference sequence). Unmatched junction bases numbered 10, after V lost 5 bases and J lost 3 bases. The CDR3 is 16 residues long. The CDR3 region has the DNA TGTGCCACCAGCCAACGGGACAGATACTTCTACAATGAGCAGTTCTTC. It translates to CATSQRDRYFYNEQFF.